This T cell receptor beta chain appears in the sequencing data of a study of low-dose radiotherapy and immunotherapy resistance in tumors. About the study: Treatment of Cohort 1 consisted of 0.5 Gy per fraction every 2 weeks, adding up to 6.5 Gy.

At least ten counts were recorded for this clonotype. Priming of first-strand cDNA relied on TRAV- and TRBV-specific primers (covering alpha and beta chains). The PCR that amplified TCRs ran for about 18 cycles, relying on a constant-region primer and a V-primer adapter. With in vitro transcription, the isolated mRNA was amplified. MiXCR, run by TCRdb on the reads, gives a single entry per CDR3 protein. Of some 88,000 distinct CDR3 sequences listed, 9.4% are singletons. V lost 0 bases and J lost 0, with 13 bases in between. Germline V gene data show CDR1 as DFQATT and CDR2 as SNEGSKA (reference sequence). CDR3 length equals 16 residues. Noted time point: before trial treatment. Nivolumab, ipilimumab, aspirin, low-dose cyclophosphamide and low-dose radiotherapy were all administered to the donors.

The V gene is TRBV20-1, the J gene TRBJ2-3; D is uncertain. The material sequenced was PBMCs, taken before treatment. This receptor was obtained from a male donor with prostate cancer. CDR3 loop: CSARDPSPGSTDTQYF. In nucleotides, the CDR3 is TGCAGTGCTAGAGACCCCAGCCCCGGGAGCACAGATACGCAGTATTTT.